These 14 T cell receptor beta chains were all obtained from the same sample, sequenced in a study of graft-versus-host responses after intestinal transplantation. These TCRs are of unknown antigen specificity. The assay was immunoSEQ multiplex PCR, and TCRdb's table has in-frame clones only and misses some. The sample has tens of thousands of clones, roughly 87% seen once. The sequenced sample was unstimulated CD8+ T cells sorted from spleen or lymph node cells, obtained before intestinal transplant. The source is a human donor who received an intestinal transplant.

The gene calls are TRBV7-9 and TRBJ2-6; D uncertain. In germline, CDR1 is SEHNR, CDR2 FQNEAQ (reference sequence). This CDR3 has 12 residues. The ends were cut back, 6 bases at V and 3 bases at J, with 3 bases in the middle. The CDR3 loop is CASSLGANVLTF. CDR3 in DNA: TGTGCCAGCAGTCTTGGGGCCAACGTCCTGACTTTC.

CDR3 sequence reads: CASSFPDRDPTPAPDTQYF. CDR3 DNA: TGTGCCAGCAGTTTTCCTGACCGGGACCCAACGCCCGCCCCAGATACGCAGTATTTT. The chain recombines TRBV28 with TRBJ2-3; perhaps D is TRBD1 or TRBD2 (5 bases each). This CDR3 has 19 residues. Germline CDR1 is MDHEN and CDR2 is SYDVKM. Trimming took off 3 bases at V and 4 bases at J, with 26 bases between the two ends.

The rearrangement joins TRBV7-4 to TRBJ2-6, with D unclear. Trimming pared 5 bases from V and 4 bases from J, leaving 3 bases between. This CDR3 has 12 amino acids. The germline gives CDR1 SGHVT, CDR2 SQSDAQ. The CDR3 DNA reads as TGTGCCAGCAGCCCGGGGGCCAACGTCCTGACTTTC. This codes for CASSPGANVLTF.

The rearrangement joins TRBV7-5 to TRBJ1-2; TRBD1 is the table's D call and was not checked against the DNA. TRBV7-5 is designated a pseudogene. This CDR3 has 14 amino acids. CDR3 coding DNA: TGTGTCAGAAGCCAGACAGGGGGACACTATGGCTACACCTTC. This encodes CVRSQTGGHYGYTF.

V gene TRBV29-1 combines with J gene TRBJ2-5; unclear D gene. The CDR3 sequence is 12 residues long. Trimming left V 7 bases short and J 0 bases short, with 9 bases between. Germline CDR1 is SQVTM and CDR2 is ANQGSEA. The CDR3 is CSARRYQETQYF. CDR3 nucleotide sequence: TGCAGCGCCAGGCGGTACCAAGAGACCCAGTACTTC.

The count of this clone is one. The chain has TRBV19 and TRBJ2-5; 10 bases are a match to TRBD2. V was pared by 2 bases and J by 2 bases, with 5 bases of the junction left unmatched. This CDR3 is 16 amino acids long. Germline assignment: CDR1 LNHDA and CDR2 SQIVND (reference sequence). Here the CDR3 reads CASSITGLAVQETQYF. CDR3 DNA sequence: TGTGCCAGTAGTATAACCGGACTAGCGGTACAAGAGACCCAGTACTTC.

This clone was seen only a few times. V and J are TRBV27 and TRBJ1-5; 8 bases align to TRBD1. This CDR3 is 14 amino acids long. J lost 7 bases, V lost 6 bases, and 8 bases had no gene match. Germline V gene sequence: CDR1 MNHEY, CDR2 SMNVEV (reference sequence). CDR3 amino acids: CASRVTGGLQPQHF. The CDR3 DNA follows: TGTGCCAGCAGAGTTACAGGGGGGTTACAGCCCCAGCATTTT.

The rearrangement uses TRBV7-9 and TRBJ2-5; a weak D match, TRBD2 (6 bases). This CDR3 is 15 amino acids long. The germline V gene has CDR1 SEHNR and CDR2 FQNEAQ (reference sequence). Between the trimmed V and J ends, which lost 2 bases and 1 base, there was a span of 11 bases. Here the CDR3 DNA reads TGTGCCAGCAGCTTACTAGCGCGGCCCCAAGAGACCCAGTACTTC. Its protein is CASSLLARPQETQYF.

V is TRBV16 and J is TRBJ1-2; 8 bases are a match to TRBD1. CDR3 length equals 12 residues. Germline V gene sequence: CDR1 KGHSY, CDR2 FQNENV. With V trimmed by 4 bases and J by 6 bases, 1 base remained unmatched. The CDR3 loop reads CASSPTGDGYTF. The CDR3 DNA reads TGTGCCAGCAGCCCGACAGGGGATGGCTACACCTTC.

The genes are TRBV30 and TRBJ2-7; the D gene is possibly TRBD2 (5 bases). Trimming removed 2 bases from V and 3 bases from J, with 14 bases in between. The CDR3 has 14 amino acids. The germline V gene has CDR1 GTSNPN and CDR2 SVGIG (reference sequence). The CDR3: CAWSYVLRDYEQYF. As DNA, the CDR3 is TGTGCCTGGAGTTACGTGTTACGGGACTACGAGCAGTACTTC.

This clone is a singleton in its sample. V and J are TRBV6-1 and TRBJ2-1; TRBD1 or TRBD2 may be the D gene (5 bases each). Germline V gene lookup returns CDR1 MNHNS and CDR2 SASEGT. CDR3 length equals 15 residues. Trimming stripped 2 bases from V and 6 bases from J, with 14 bases between. The CDR3 reads CASSERPGPFNEQFF. The CDR3 DNA reads TGTGCCAGCAGTGAAAGGCCGGGACCCTTCAATGAGCAGTTCTTC.

The J gene is TRBJ2-3, the V gene TRBV28, with 7 bases matching TRBD2. V shed 2 bases, J shed 0 bases, and the junction held 2 bases outside the gene matches. Germline values: CDR1 MDHEN, CDR2 SYDVKM. The CDR3 totals 15 residues. The CDR3 spells CASSLTSASTDTQYF. CDR3 in DNA: TGTGCCAGCAGTTTAACTAGCGCGAGCACAGATACGCAGTATTTT.

The J gene is TRBJ1-5, the V gene TRBV27; D remains unclear. Looked up from germline, CDR1 is MNHEY and CDR2 is SMNVEV (reference sequence). This CDR3 is built from 13 residues. Trimming removed 5 bases at V and 7 bases at J, with 12 bases between. The CDR3 sequence: CASSPGSIQPQHF. CDR3 in DNA: TGTGCCAGCAGTCCCGGGAGTATCCAGCCCCAGCATTTT.

The chain combines TRBV5-6 with TRBJ2-5, with 9 bases aligning to TRBD1. Germline CDR1 is SGHDT and CDR2 is YYEEEE. The CDR3 extends over 15 amino acids. V was clipped by 4 bases and J by 1 base; unmatched bases: 5. The CDR3 reads CASSGDRDLQETQYF. DNA of the CDR3: TGTGCCAGCAGCGGGGACAGGGACCTCCAAGAGACCCAGTACTTC.